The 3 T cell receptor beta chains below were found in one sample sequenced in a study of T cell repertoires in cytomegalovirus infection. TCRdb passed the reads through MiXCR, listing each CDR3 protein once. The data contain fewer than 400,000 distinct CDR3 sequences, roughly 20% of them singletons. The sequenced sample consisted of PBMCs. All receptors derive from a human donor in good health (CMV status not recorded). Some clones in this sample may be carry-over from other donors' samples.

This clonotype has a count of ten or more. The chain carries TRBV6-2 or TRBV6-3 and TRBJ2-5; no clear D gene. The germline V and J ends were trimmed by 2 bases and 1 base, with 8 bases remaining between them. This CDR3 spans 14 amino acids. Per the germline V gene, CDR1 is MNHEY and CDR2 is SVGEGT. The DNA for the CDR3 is TGTGCCAGCAGTTACCCCCCAATCCAAGAGACCCAGTACTTC. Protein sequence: CASSYPPIQETQYF.

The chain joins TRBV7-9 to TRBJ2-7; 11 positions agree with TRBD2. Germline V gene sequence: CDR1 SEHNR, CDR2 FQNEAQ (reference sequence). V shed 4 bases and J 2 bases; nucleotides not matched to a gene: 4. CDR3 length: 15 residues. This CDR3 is CASSSLAGGTYEQYF. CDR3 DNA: TGTGCCAGCAGCTCATTAGCGGGAGGGACCTACGAGCAGTACTTC.

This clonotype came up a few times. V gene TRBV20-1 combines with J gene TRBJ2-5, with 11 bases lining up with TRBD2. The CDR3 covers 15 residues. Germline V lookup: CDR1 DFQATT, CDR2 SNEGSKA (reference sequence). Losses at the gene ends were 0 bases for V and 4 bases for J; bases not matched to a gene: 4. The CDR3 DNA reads TGCAGTGCTAGAGATCCCCTAGCGGGGGGAGAGACCCAGTACTTC. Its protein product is CSARDPLAGGETQYF.